This TCR beta chain came from a study of Graves' ophthalmopathy and Graves' hyperthyroidism. For the study at large: Ahead of any treatment, peripheral blood was obtained at the initial diagnosis.

Using RNA transcripts, the TCR beta CDR3 regions were amplified. HTBI primers primed a first-round RT-PCR, and a second-round multiplex PCR followed. TCRdb itself ran the multiplex PCR reads through MiXCR, one entry per CDR3 protein. Of almost 750,000 distinct CDR3 sequences listed, roughly two fifths are singletons. Points from the study as a whole: In predicting ophthalmopathy progression, the model reached roughly 69% sensitivity and 72.22% specificity. Thyroid clonotypes that were expanded above 0.001 frequency mostly also appeared in blood. Discriminating ophthalmopathy from stable hyperthyroidism, a 13-signature model attained a sensitivity of 87.88% and a specificity of around 77%.

The CDR3 has 13 amino acids. J gave up 6 bases and V 5 bases, and 4 bases lay outside the gene matches. Germline-derived CDR1 and CDR2 are LNHNV and YYDKDF (reference sequence). As for this clonotype: Its antigen remains unidentified.

Sequenced sample: peripheral blood. The chain recombines TRBV15 with TRBJ1-2, with 9 bases that match TRBD1. The TCR comes from an adult man with Graves' ophthalmopathy. This CDR3 reads CATSWTGVDGYTF. The CDR3 coding sequence is TGTGCCACCAGCTGGACAGGGGTAGATGGCTACACCTTC.